Listed below are T cell receptor beta chains from one sample, sequenced in a study of T-cell memory formation after mild COVID-19. A single record per CDR3 protein comes from TCRdb applying MiXCR to the 5' RACE reads. The table includes 350,000 to 500,000 distinct CDR3 sequences, about 22% detected once. Sequencing was done on a sample of PBMCs or a T cell subset sorted from them (not recorded which). Receptors were obtained from an adult woman who had mild COVID-19 (a few samples of this study predate the infection). Cell type and time point are not known. Both conserved end residues are part of each CDR3. D genes are given only for firm matches. Clone size appears in some rows only: once, few, many, or a class for an expanded clone.

d_call clone_size j_call v_call cdr3_aa cdr3_nt
. few TRBJ2-7 TRBV7-9 CASRDGQWYEQYF TGTGCCAGCAGAGACGGACAGTGGTACGAGCAGTACTTC
. . TRBJ1-4 TRBV29-1 CSVMRDTHEKLFF TGCAGCGTCATGCGGGACACCCATGAAAAACTGTTTTTT
. few TRBJ2-2 TRBV7-9 CASSPWQLNTGELFF TGTGCCAGCAGCCCCTGGCAGTTAAACACCGGGGAGCTGTTTTTT
. many TRBJ1-5 TRBV20-1 CSARQSNQPQHF TGCAGTGCTAGACAGAGCAATCAGCCCCAGCATTTT
. few TRBJ2-3 TRBV13 CASSTRTATQYF TGTGCCAGCAGCACCCGGACCGCTACGCAGTATTTT
TRBD1 many TRBJ2-1 TRBV20-1 CSARELQGAGYNEQFF TGCAGTGCAAGAGAACTACAGGGGGCTGGCTACAATGAGCAGTTCTTC
TRBD2 . TRBJ2-3 TRBV27 CASRLADTDTQYF TGTGCCAGCAGACTAGCGGACACAGATACGCAGTATTTT
. . TRBJ1-2 TRBV30 CAWSVDSGPTPYGYTF TGTGCCTGGAGTGTAGATTCTGGACCGACGCCCTATGGCTACACCTTC
TRBD2 . TRBJ2-5 TRBV7-2 CASSLASTSGGEKTQYF TGTGCCAGCAGCTTAGCTTCGACTAGCGGGGGGGAAAAGACCCAGTACTTC
TRBD1 few TRBJ1-1 TRBV27 CASSLHQGAAFF TGTGCCAGCAGTCTGCACCAGGGGGCGGCTTTCTTT
. few TRBJ1-1 TRBV4-1 CASSHQHGRANTEAFF TGCGCCAGCAGCCACCAACACGGACGGGCGAACACTGAAGCTTTCTTT
TRBD1 . TRBJ2-4 TRBV29-1 CSARALTGGGNIQYF TGCAGCGCCCGGGCCCTGACAGGGGGAGGAAACATTCAGTACTTC
. . TRBJ2-7 TRBV6-6 CASRRGLVEQYF TGTGCCAGTCGGCGGGGCCTCGTAGAGCAGTACTTC
TRBD2 . TRBJ2-5 TRBV28 CASSRLAEETQYF TGTGCCAGCAGCCGACTAGCGGAAGAGACCCAGTACTTC
. few TRBJ2-3 TRBV6-5 CASSYSTGDGDTQYF TGTGCCAGCAGTTACTCGACCGGGGATGGGGATACGCAGTATTTT
TRBD1 . TRBJ2-3 TRBV12-3/TRBV12-4 CASSFLGTGGLRTDTQYF TGTGCCAGCAGTTTTCTCGGGACAGGGGGCTTGAGGACAGATACGCAGTATTTT
TRBD2 . TRBJ2-4 TRBV4-1 CASSHGLAGGLGKNIQYF TGCGCCAGCAGCCACGGACTAGCGGGGGGGTTGGGCAAAAACATTCAGTACTTC
TRBD1 many TRBJ2-7 TRBV5-1 CASSSTGSYEQYF TGCGCCAGCAGCTCGACAGGGTCCTACGAGCAGTACTTC
TRBD2 many TRBJ2-7 TRBV7-8 CASSLRTSGSYEQYF TGTGCCAGCAGCCTACGGACTAGCGGTTCCTACGAGCAGTACTTC
. . TRBJ1-2 TRBV12-3/TRBV12-4 CASSLRAGPNYGYTF TGTGCCAGCAGTTTAAGGGCAGGGCCAAACTATGGCTACACCTTC
. . TRBJ2-6 TRBV7-3 CASRRESGANVLTF TGTGCCAGCAGGAGGGAGTCTGGGGCCAACGTCCTGACTTTC
. . TRBJ2-5 TRBV7-3 CASSLKGAAQETQYF TGTGCCAGCAGCTTAAAAGGGGCGGCTCAAGAGACCCAGTACTTC
TRBD1 . TRBJ1-2 TRBV9 CASSPSDRVAIGYTF TGTGCCAGCAGCCCCTCCGACAGGGTGGCGATTGGCTACACCTTC
. few TRBJ1-1 TRBV27 CASRAAGLNTEAFF TGTGCCAGCCGTGCGGCAGGACTGAACACTGAAGCTTTCTTT
TRBD2 . TRBJ2-5 TRBV5-4 CASSRAGDETQYF TGTGCCAGCAGCCGAGCGGGGGACGAGACCCAGTACTTC
. . TRBJ2-5 TRBV12-3/TRBV12-4 CASSFGGATETQYF TGTGCCAGCAGTTTTGGGGGGGCCACAGAGACCCAGTACTTC
. few TRBJ2-5 TRBV4-1 CASSPDGTPETQYF TGCGCCAGCAGCCCGGACGGGACTCCGGAGACCCAGTACTTC
. few TRBJ1-1 TRBV20-1 CSAREGGETEAFF TGCAGTGCTAGAGAAGGGGGGGAGACTGAAGCTTTCTTT
. few TRBJ1-4 TRBV5-1 CASSLYAGEDEKLFF TGCGCCAGCAGCTTATACGCAGGGGAGGACGAAAAACTGTTTTTT
TRBD2 once TRBJ2-1 TRBV24-1 CATSDFSGPSGSFGYNEQFF TGTGCCACCAGTGATTTTAGCGGGCCTAGCGGGAGTTTCGGTTACAATGAGCAGTTCTTC
. . TRBJ2-1 TRBV29-1 CSVRRLGGNEQFF TGCAGCGTGCGAAGACTAGGGGGGAATGAGCAGTTCTTC
. few TRBJ2-3 TRBV7-2 CASSSRFDSTDTQYF TGTGCCAGCAGCTCGCGCTTTGACAGCACAGATACGCAGTATTTT
. few TRBJ2-1 TRBV7-9 CASSQTSEQFF TGTGCCAGCAGCCAAACTAGTGAGCAGTTCTTC
. few TRBJ2-1 TRBV9 CASSINSGVGLFREQFF TGTGCCAGCAGCATTAATAGCGGAGTCGGTTTATTCCGTGAGCAGTTCTTC
TRBD2 few TRBJ2-7 TRBV27 CASRTGTRLWEQYF TGTGCCAGCAGGACCGGGACTAGACTGTGGGAGCAGTACTTC
. . TRBJ2-6 TRBV7-3 CASSPRGPFSSGANVLTF TGTGCCAGCAGCCCCAGGGGCCCTTTTAGCTCTGGGGCCAACGTCCTGACTTTC
TRBD1 . TRBJ1-4 TRBV7-8 CASSGGQGSREGFATNEKLFF TGTGCCAGCAGTGGTGGACAGGGCAGTCGCGAGGGGTTTGCAACTAATGAAAAACTGTTTTTT
TRBD2 . TRBJ2-5 TRBV23-1 CASSQSSPGRGETQYF TGCGCCAGCAGTCAATCCTCGCCAGGGAGGGGAGAGACCCAGTACTTC
TRBD2 few TRBJ2-5 TRBV20-1 CSARDDTLAGWTETQYF TGCAGTGCTAGAGATGACACACTAGCGGGGTGGACGGAGACCCAGTACTTC
. . TRBJ1-1 TRBV5-1 CASSQHRDTEAFF TGCGCCAGCAGCCAACACAGGGACACTGAAGCTTTCTTT
. . TRBJ2-5 TRBV27 CASSLRAGFYQETQYF TGTGCCAGCAGTTTACGGGCAGGGTTTTACCAAGAGACCCAGTACTTC
TRBD1 . TRBJ2-7 TRBV20-1 CSAKQGNEQYF TGCAGTGCGAAACAGGGGAACGAGCAGTACTTC
. . TRBJ1-1 TRBV29-1 CSVGQRLLFSHTEAFF TGCAGCGTTGGACAGAGACTCTTATTTAGCCACACTGAAGCTTTCTTT
. . TRBJ2-5 TRBV18 CASSPELAGQKETQYF TGTGCCAGCTCACCCGAGCTTGCTGGACAGAAGGAGACCCAGTACTTC
. . TRBJ1-1 TRBV7-9 CASTGGIMNTEAFF TGTGCCAGCACCGGCGGAATAATGAACACTGAAGCTTTCTTT
. . TRBJ2-2 TRBV24-1 CATSDLRGGGNTGELFF TGTGCCACCAGTGATTTGCGCGGAGGGGGGAACACCGGGGAGCTGTTTTTT
. many TRBJ2-5 TRBV2 CASSEDPGPGLETQYF TGTGCCAGCAGTGAGGACCCAGGACCTGGATTAGAGACCCAGTACTTC
TRBD2 many TRBJ2-7 TRBV20-1 CSAAILAGVIYEQYF TGCAGTGCTGCAATCCTAGCGGGGGTGATCTACGAGCAGTACTTC
. few TRBJ1-1 TRBV5-1 CASKTEMNTEAFF TGCGCCAGTAAGACAGAGATGAACACTGAAGCTTTCTTT
TRBD1 . TRBJ1-5 TRBV2 CASGTGFSNQPQHF TGTGCCAGCGGGACAGGGTTTAGCAATCAGCCCCAGCATTTT
. . TRBJ2-3 TRBV6-1 CASSEAGTDTQYF TGTGCCAGCAGTGAAGCTGGCACAGATACGCAGTATTTT
. many TRBJ2-5 TRBV25-1 CASSDSGTPQETQYF TGTGCCAGCAGTGATTCCGGGACGCCGCAAGAGACCCAGTACTTC
. . TRBJ1-4 TRBV7-2 CASSPKHSREKLFF TGTGCCAGCAGCCCTAAGCACAGCCGGGAAAAACTGTTTTTT
. . TRBJ1-2 TRBV18 CASTRESGYTF TGTGCCAGCACCCGGGAGTCTGGCTACACCTTC
. . TRBJ2-1 TRBV12-3/TRBV12-4 CASSWALKAWEQFF TGTGCCAGCAGTTGGGCCCTAAAAGCGTGGGAGCAGTTCTTC
TRBD2 many TRBJ2-3 TRBV7-2 CASSSLAASTDTQYF TGTGCCAGCAGCTCCCTAGCGGCTAGCACAGATACGCAGTATTTT
. few TRBJ1-5 TRBV5-4 CASSPRPGPGNQPQHF TGTGCCAGCAGCCCGAGGCCCGGGCCTGGCAATCAGCCCCAGCATTTT
. few TRBJ1-1 TRBV7-8 CASSLKGLDTEAFF TGTGCCAGCAGCTTAAAGGGCTTGGACACTGAAGCTTTCTTT
. few TRBJ2-1 TRBV20-1 CSARAQSNNEQFF TGCAGTGCTAGAGCACAGTCTAACAATGAGCAGTTCTTC
. . TRBJ2-7 TRBV7-9 CASSPGTLLTYEQYF TGTGCCAGCAGCCCCGGGACACTTTTAACCTACGAGCAGTACTTC